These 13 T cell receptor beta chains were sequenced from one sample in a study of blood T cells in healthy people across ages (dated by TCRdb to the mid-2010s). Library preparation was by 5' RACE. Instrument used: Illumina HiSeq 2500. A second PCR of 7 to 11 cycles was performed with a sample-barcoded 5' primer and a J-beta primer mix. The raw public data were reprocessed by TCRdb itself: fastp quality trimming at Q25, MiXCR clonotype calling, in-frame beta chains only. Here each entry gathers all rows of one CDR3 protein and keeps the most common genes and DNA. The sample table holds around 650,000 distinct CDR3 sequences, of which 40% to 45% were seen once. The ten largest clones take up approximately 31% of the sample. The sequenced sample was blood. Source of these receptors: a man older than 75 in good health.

The CDR3 loop is CSARTRQGNGYTF. DNA of the CDR3: TGCAGTGCCCGGACGCGACAGGGAAATGGCTACACCTTC. The chain uses TRBV20-1 and TRBJ1-2; 7 bases fit TRBD1. The CDR3 length is 13 residues. V dropped 6 bases and J dropped 6; count of bases not matched to a gene: 10. Per germline, CDR1 DFQATT and CDR2 SNEGSKA (reference sequence).

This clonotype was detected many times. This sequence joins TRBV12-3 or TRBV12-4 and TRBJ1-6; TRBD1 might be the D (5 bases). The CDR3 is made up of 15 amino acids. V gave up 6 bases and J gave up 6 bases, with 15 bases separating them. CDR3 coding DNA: TGTGCCAGCAGCCCTGGGGAGGGGTTTAATTCACCCCTCCACTTT. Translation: CASSPGEGFNSPLHF.

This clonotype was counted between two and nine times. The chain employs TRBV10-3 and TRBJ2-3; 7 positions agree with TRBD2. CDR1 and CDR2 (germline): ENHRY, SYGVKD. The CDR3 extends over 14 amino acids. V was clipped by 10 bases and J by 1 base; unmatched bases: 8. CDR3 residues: CATTSAGGTDTQYF. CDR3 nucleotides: TGTGCCACTACCAGCGCGGGGGGCACAGATACGCAGTATTTT.

This CDR3 is CASSTRQGWYGYTF. The CDR3 DNA reads as TGTGCCAGCAGCACGAGACAGGGTTGGTATGGCTACACCTTC. The V gene is TRBV9, the J gene TRBJ1-2, with 7 positions matching TRBD1. The germline gives CDR1 SGDLS, CDR2 YYNGEE. This CDR3 spans 14 amino acids. With V trimmed by 4 bases and J by 5 bases, 8 bases remained unmatched.

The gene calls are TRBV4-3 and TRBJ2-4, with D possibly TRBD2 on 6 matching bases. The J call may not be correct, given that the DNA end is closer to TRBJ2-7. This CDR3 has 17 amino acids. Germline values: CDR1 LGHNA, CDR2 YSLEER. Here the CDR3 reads CASSQSHGSTLAYEQYF. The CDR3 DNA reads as TGCGCCAGCAGCCAATCCCACGGGAGTACTCTTGCCTACGAGCAGTACTTC.

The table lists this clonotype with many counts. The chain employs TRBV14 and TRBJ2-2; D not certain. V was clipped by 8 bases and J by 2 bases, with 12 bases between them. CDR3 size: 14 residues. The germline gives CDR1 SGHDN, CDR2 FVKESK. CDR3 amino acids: CASHGPINTGELFF. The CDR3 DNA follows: TGTGCCAGCCATGGACCGATAAACACCGGGGAGCTGTTTTTT.

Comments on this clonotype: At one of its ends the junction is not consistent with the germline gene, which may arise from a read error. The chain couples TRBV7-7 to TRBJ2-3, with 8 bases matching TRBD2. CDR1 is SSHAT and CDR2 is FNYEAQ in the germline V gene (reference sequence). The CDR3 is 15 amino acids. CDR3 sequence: CASSLVTGGPDTQYF. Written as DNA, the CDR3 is TGTGCTAGCAGCTTGGTCACGGGAGGGCCAGATACGCAGTATTTT.

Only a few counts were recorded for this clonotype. The CDR3 sequence: CASSQAGRLGNSPLHF. The CDR3 DNA follows: TGCGCCAGCAGCCAAGCGGGACGGTTGGGAAATTCACCCCTCCACTTT. This sequence joins TRBV4-1 and TRBJ1-6, with D possibly matching TRBD1 (5 bases). The CDR3 is made up of 16 amino acids. Germline V gene lookup returns CDR1 MGHRA and CDR2 YSYEKL. Between the trimmed V and J ends, which lost 1 base and 7 bases, there was a span of 14 bases.

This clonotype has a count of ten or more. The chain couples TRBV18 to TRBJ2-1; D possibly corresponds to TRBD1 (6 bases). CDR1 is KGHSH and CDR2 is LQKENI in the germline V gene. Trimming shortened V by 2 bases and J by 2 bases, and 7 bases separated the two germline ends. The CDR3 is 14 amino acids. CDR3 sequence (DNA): TGTGCCAGCTCACCAAACAGGGCCTACAATGAGCAGTTCTTC. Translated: CASSPNRAYNEQFF.

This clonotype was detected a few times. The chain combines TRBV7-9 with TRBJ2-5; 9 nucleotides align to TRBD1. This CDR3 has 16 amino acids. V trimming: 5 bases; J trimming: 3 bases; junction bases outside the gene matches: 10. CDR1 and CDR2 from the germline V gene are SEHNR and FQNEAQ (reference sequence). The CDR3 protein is CASSQGTGFGEETQYF. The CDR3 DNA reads TGTGCCAGCAGCCAGGGGACAGGGTTCGGGGAAGAGACCCAGTACTTC.

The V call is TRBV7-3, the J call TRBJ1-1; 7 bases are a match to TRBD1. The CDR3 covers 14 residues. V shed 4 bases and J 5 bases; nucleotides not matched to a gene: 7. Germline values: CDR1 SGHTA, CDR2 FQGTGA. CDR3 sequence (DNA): TGTGCCAGCAGCTCACAGGGGTCTGGGACTGAAGCTTTCTTT. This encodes CASSSQGSGTEAFF.

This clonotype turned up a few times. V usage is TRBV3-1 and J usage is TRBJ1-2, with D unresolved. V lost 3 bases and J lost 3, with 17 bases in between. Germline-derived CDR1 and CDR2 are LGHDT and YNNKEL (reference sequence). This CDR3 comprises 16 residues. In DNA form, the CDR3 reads TGTGCCAGCAGCCAGACAAGTCGGCTCCTACACTATGGCTACACCTTC. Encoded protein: CASSQTSRLLHYGYTF.

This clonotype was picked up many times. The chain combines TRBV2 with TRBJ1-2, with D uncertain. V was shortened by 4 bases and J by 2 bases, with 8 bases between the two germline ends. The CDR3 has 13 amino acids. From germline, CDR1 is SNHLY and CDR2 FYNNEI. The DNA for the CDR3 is TGTGCCAGCAGTGGAGACGGGAACTATGGCTACACCTTC. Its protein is CASSGDGNYGYTF.